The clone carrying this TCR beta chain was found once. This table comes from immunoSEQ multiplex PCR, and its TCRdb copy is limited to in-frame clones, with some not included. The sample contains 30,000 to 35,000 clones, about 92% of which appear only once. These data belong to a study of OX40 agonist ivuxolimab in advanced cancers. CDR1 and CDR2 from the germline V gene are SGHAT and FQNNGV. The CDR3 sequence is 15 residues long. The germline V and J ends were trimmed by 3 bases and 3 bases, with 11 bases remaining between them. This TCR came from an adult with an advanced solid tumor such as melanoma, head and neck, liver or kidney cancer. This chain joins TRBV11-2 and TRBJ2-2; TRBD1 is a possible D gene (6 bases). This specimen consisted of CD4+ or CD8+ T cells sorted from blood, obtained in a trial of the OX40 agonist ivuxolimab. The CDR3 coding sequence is TGTGCCAGCAGCTTTCGGGACACATACACCGGGGAGCTGTTTTTT. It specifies CASSFRDTYTGELFF.